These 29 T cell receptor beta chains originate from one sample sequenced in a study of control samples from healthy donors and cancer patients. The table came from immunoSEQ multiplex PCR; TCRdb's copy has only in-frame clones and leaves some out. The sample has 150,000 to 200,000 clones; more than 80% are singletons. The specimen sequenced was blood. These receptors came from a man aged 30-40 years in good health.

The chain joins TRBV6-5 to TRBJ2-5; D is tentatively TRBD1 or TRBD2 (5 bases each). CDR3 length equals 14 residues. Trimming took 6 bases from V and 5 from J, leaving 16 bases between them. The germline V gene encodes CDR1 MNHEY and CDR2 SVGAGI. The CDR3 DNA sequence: TGTGCCAGCAGCCGGGACGTCGGACGGGAGACCCAGTACTTC. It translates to CASSRDVGRETQYF.

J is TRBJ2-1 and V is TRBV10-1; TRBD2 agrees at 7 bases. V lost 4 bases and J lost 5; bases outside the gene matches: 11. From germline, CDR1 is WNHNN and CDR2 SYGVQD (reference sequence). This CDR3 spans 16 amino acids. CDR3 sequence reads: CASSGLGLENNNEQFF. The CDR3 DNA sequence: TGCGCCAGCAGTGGCCTAGGACTAGAAAATAACAATGAGCAGTTCTTC.

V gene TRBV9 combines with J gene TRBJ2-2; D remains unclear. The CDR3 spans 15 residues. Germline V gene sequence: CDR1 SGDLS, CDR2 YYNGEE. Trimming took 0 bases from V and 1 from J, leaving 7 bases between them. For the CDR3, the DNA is TGTGCCAGCAGCGTAGGGACCAAGAACACCGGGGAGCTGTTTTTT. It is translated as CASSVGTKNTGELFF.

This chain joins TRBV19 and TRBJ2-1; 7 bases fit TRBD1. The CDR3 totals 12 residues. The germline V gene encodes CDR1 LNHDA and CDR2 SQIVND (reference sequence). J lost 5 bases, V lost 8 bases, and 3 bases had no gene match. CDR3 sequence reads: CASARGHNEQFF. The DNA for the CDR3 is TGTGCCAGTGCGAGGGGGCACAATGAGCAGTTCTTC.

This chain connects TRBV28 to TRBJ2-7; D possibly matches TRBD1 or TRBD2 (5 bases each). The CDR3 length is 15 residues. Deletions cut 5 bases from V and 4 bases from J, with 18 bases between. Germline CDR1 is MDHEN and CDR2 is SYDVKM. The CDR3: CASSGRQRVGYEQYF. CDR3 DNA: TGTGCCAGCAGTGGCAGACAGAGGGTAGGATACGAGCAGTACTTC.

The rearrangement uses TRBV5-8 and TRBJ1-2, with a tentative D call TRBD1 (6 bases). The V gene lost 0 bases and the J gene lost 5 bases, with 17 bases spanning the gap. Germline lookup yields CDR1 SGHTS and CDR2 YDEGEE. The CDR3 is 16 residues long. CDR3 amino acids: CASSLEPGTRRYGYTF. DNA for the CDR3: TGTGCCAGCAGCTTGGAACCTGGGACAAGGCGATATGGCTACACCTTC.

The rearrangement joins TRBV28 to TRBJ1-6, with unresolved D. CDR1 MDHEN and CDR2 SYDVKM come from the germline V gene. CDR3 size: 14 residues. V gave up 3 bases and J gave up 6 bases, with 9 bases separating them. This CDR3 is CASSFRGLNSPLHF. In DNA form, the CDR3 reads TGTGCCAGCAGTTTTCGAGGGCTTAATTCACCCCTCCACTTT.

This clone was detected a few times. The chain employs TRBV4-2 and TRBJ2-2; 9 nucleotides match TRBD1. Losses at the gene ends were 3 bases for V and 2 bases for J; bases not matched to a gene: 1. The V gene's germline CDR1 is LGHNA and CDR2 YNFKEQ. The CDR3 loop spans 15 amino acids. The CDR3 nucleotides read TGTGCCAGCAGCCAGGGACAGGGTAACACCGGGGAGCTGTTTTTT. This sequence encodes CASSQGQGNTGELFF.

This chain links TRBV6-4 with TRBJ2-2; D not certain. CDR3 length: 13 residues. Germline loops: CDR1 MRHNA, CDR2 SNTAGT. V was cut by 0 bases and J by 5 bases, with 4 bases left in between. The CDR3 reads CASSDSGTGELFF. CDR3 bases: TGTGCCAGCAGTGACTCGGGGACCGGGGAGCTGTTTTTT.

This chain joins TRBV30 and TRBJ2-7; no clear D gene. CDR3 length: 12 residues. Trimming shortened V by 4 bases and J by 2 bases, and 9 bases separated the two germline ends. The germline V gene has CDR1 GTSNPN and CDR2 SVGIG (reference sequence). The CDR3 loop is CAWTARTYEQYF. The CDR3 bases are TGTGCCTGGACAGCGCGGACCTACGAGCAGTACTTC.

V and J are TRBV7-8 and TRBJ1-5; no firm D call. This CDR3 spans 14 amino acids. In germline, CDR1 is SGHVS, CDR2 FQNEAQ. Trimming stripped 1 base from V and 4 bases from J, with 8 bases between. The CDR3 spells CASSLGGRNQPQHF. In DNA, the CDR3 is TGTGCCAGCAGCTTAGGAGGCAGGAATCAGCCCCAGCATTTT. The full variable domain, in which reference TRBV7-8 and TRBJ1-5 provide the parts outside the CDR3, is GAGVSQSPRYKVAKRGQDVALRCDPISGHVSLFWYQQALGQGPEFLTYFQNEAQLDKSGLPSDRFFAERPEGSVSTLKIQRTQQEDSAVYLCASSLGGRNQPQHFGDGTRLSIL.

The CDR3 spells CASSMRGLLNEQYF. CDR3 bases: TGTGCCAGTAGTATGAGGGGACTCCTTAACGAGCAGTACTTC. The V and J genes are TRBV19 and TRBJ2-7; D is perhaps TRBD2 (6 bases). This CDR3 has 14 residues. Germline V gene data show CDR1 as LNHDA and CDR2 as SQIVND (reference sequence). V gave up 3 bases and J gave up 5 bases, with 14 bases separating them.

In nucleotides, the CDR3 is TGTGCCTGGAGAAATGCGGGAGCCACAGATACGCAGTATTTT. It is translated as CAWRNAGATDTQYF. V and J are TRBV30 and TRBJ2-3, with 7 bases fitting TRBD2. The CDR3 totals 14 residues. Germline-derived CDR1 and CDR2 are GTSNPN and SVGIG (reference sequence). The J segment lost 2 bases and the V segment lost 3 bases, leaving 5 bases of the junction unmatched.

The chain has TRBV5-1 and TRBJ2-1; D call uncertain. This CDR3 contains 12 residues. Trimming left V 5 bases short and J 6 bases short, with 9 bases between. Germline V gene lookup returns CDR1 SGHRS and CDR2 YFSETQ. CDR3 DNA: TGCGCCAGCAGGGAACCCACCAATGAGCAGTTCTTC. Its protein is CASREPTNEQFF.

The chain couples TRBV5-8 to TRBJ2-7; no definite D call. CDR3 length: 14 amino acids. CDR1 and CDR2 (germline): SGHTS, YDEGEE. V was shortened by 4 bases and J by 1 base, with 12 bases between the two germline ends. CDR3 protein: CASSPGRASYEQYF. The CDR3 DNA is TGTGCCAGCAGCCCCGGACGGGCTTCCTACGAGCAGTACTTC. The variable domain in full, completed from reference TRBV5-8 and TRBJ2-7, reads EAGVTQSPTHLIKTRGQQATLRCSPISGHTSVYWYQQALGLGLQFLLWYDEGEERNRGNFPPRFSGRQFPNYSSELNVNALELEDSALYLCASSPGRASYEQYFGPGTRLTVT.

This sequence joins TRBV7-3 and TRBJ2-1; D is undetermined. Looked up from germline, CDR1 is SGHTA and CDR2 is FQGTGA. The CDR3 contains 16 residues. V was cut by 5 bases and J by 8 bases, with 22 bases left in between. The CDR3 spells CASSPTRITLSDEQFF. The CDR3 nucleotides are TGTGCCAGCAGCCCAACCCGTATAACACTCAGCGATGAGCAGTTCTTC.

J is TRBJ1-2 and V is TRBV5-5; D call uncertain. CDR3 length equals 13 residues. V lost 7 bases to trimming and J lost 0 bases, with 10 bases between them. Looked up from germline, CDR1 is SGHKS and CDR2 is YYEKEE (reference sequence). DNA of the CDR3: TGTGCCAGCGGGATAGCCACTAACTATGGCTACACCTTC. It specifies CASGIATNYGYTF.

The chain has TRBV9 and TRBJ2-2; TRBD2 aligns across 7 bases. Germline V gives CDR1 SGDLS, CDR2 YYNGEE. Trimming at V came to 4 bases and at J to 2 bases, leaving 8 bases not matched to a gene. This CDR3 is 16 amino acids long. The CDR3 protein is CASSPRASGNTGELFF. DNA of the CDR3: TGTGCCAGCAGCCCCCGTGCTAGCGGCAACACCGGGGAGCTGTTTTTT.

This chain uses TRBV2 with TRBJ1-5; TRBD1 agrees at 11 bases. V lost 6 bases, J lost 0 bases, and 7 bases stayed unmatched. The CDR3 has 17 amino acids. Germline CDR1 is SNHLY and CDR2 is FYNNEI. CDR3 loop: CASRGQGVSISNQPQHF. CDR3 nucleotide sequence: TGTGCCAGCAGGGGACAGGGGGTTTCAATTAGCAATCAGCCCCAGCATTTT.

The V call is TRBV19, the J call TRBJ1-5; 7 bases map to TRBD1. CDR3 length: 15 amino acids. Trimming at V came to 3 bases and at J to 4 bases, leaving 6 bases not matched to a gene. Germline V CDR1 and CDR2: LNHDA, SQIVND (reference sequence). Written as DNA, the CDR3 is TGTGCCAGTAGTATTTTGGGACAGCCGAATCAGCCCCAGCATTTT. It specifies CASSILGQPNQPQHF.

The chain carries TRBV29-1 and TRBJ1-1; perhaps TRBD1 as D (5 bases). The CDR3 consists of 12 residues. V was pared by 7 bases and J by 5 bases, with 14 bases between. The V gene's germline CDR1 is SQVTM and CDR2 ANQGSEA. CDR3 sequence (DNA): TGCAGCGCCCACCGGGGGGGGACTGAAGCTTTCTTT. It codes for CSAHRGGTEAFF.

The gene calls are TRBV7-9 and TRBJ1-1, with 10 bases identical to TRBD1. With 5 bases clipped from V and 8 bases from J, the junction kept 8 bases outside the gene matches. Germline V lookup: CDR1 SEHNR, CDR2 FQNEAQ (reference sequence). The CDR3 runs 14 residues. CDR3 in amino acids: CASSAATGGDEAFF. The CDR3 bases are TGTGCCAGCAGCGCGGCGACAGGGGGCGACGAAGCTTTCTTT. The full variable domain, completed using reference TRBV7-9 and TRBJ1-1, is DTGVSQNPRHKITKRGQNVTFRCDPISEHNRLYWYRQTLGQGPEFLTYFQNEAQLEKSRLLSDRFSAERPKGSFSTLEIQRTEQGDSAMYLCASSAATGGDEAFFGQGTRLTVV.

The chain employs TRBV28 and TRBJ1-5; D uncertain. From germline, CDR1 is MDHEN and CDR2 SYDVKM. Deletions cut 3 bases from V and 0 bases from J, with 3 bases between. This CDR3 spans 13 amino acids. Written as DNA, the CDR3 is TGTGCCAGCAGTTTTGATAGCAATCAGCCCCAGCATTTT. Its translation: CASSFDSNQPQHF.

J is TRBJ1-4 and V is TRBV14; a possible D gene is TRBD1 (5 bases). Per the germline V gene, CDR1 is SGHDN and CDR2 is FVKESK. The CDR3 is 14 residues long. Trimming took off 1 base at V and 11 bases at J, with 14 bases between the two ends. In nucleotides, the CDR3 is TGTGCCAGCAGCCAAGTGGCAGGGAGTCACAAACTGTTTTTT. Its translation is CASSQVAGSHKLFF.

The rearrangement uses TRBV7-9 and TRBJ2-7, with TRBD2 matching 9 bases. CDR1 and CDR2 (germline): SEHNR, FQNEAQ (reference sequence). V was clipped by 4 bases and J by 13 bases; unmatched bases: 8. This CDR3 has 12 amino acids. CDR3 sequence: CASSSLGTSNYF. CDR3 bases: TGTGCCAGCAGCTCTTTGGGGACTAGCAACTACTTC.

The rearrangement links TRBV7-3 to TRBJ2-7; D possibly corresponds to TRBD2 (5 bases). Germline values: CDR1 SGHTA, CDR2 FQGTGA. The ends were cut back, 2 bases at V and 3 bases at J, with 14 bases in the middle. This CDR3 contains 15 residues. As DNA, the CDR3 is TGTGCCAGCAGCTTAGGAGGTGGTAATAGCTACGAGCAGTACTTC. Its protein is CASSLGGGNSYEQYF.

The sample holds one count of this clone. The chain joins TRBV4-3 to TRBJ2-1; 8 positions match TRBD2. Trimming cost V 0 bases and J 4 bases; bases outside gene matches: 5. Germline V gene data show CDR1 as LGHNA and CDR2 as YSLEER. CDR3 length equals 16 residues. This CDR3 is CASSQDFGGAYNEQFF. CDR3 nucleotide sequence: TGCGCCAGCAGCCAAGACTTCGGGGGGGCTTACAATGAGCAGTTCTTC.

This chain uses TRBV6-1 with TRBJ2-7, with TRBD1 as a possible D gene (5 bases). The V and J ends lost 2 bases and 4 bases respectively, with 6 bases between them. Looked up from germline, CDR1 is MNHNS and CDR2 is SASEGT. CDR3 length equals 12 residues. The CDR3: CASSESGYEQYF. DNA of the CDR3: TGTGCCAGCAGTGAATCAGGGTACGAGCAGTACTTC.

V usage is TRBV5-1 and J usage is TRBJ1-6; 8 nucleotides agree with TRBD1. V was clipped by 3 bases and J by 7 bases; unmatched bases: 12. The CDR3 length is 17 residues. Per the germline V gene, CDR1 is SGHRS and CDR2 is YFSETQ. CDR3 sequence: CASSSPGTGGVNSPLHF. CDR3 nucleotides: TGCGCCAGCAGCTCCCCAGGGACAGGAGGAGTAAATTCACCCCTCCACTTT.